The clone carrying this T cell receptor beta chain was counted between two and nine times. The CDR3 is 13 residues long. The V end was cut by 0 bases, the J end by 7 bases, with 9 bases between. Per the germline V gene, CDR1 is MGHRA and CDR2 is YSYEKL. Researchers prepared the TCRbeta library using unique molecular identifiers, the study reports. Each CDR3 protein gets one entry after TCRdb re-called the PCR reads with MiXCR. The table includes approximately 400,000 distinct CDR3 sequences, 11% detected once. The data originate from a study of T-cell reconstitution after alpha-beta-depleted transplantation in children.

This receptor was identified in a human donor who donated a stem cell graft to a child with acute myeloid leukemia. The chain employs TRBV4-1 and TRBJ1-2; no firm D call. Sample: PBMCs from the stem cell graft donor, taken from the stem cell graft. The CDR3 sequence: CASSQEEEGGYTF. The CDR3 DNA sequence: TGCGCCAGCAGCCAAGAGGAGGAGGGTGGCTACACCTTC.